A single sample is the source of the 18 T cell receptor beta chains below, sequenced in a study of blood T cell repertoires in COVID-19. Produced via immunoSEQ multiplex PCR; TCRdb's table is partial and in-frame only. The top ten hold roughly 0.8% of the sample, which has some 260,000 clones, 88% seen once. The sample consisted of peripheral blood. All receptors derive from a woman aged 25 to 39 with acute or convalescent COVID-19.

The chain uses TRBV7-6 and TRBJ2-3; D remains ambiguous. The CDR3 consists of 16 residues. CDR1 SGHVS and CDR2 FNYEAQ come from the germline V gene. Trimming stripped 5 bases from V and 0 bases from J, with 15 bases between. The CDR3 DNA is TGTGCCAGCAGCCCGCGGTCAGCAGCTAGCACAGATACGCAGTATTTT. It codes for CASSPRSAASTDTQYF.

The chain joins TRBV2 to TRBJ2-1, with 8 bases that match TRBD1. From germline, CDR1 is SNHLY and CDR2 FYNNEI. V lost 6 bases, J lost 3 bases, and 16 bases stayed unmatched. The CDR3 sequence is 18 residues long. CDR3 in amino acids: CASSDRNPQGVFYNEQFF. The CDR3 DNA reads as TGTGCCAGCAGCGACCGGAATCCACAGGGGGTCTTCTACAATGAGCAGTTCTTC.

The V gene is TRBV7-2, the J gene TRBJ2-7; 7 positions match TRBD2. Germline V CDR1 and CDR2: SGHTA, FQGNSA. Germline trimming cut 4 bases from V and 0 bases from J; bases unmatched to any gene: 12. The CDR3 spans 17 residues. The CDR3 here is CASSSQSPGGSSYEQYF. The CDR3 coding sequence is TGTGCCAGCAGCTCTCAGAGCCCCGGGGGGAGCTCCTACGAGCAGTACTTC.

The rearrangement joins TRBV2 to TRBJ2-7, with 8 bases aligning to TRBD1. Germline CDR1 reads SNHLY; CDR2 reads FYNNEI. This CDR3 is 14 amino acids long. V shed 7 bases, J shed 2 bases, and the junction held 7 bases outside the gene matches. The CDR3 reads CASNHRGSPYEQYF. CDR3 sequence (DNA): TGTGCCAGCAACCACAGGGGGTCCCCCTACGAGCAGTACTTC. Together with reference TRBV2 and TRBJ2-7, the CDR3 gives the full variable domain: EPEVTQTPSHQVTQMGQEVILRCVPISNHLYFYWYRQILGQKVEFLVSFYNNEISEKSEIFDDQFSVERPDGSNFTLKIRSTKLEDSAMYFCASNHRGSPYEQYFGPGTRLTVT.

There are a few counts of this clone. The chain is built from TRBV29-1 and TRBJ1-4; TRBD1 agrees at 7 bases. Germline CDR1 reads SQVTM; CDR2 reads ANQGSEA. J gave up 16 bases and V 4 bases, and 0 bases lay outside the gene matches. The CDR3 is 8 amino acids. The CDR3 nucleotides are TGCAGCGTTGGACAGGGGTTTTTT. It specifies CSVGQGFF.

The CDR3 nucleotides read TGTGCCACCAGTGAACCGGGGATGTCTCAGCCCCAGCATTTT. Its protein product is CATSEPGMSQPQHF. The chain uses TRBV24-1 and TRBJ1-5; D is ambiguous. This CDR3 has 14 amino acids. Looked up from germline, CDR1 is KGHDR and CDR2 is SFDVKD. V was clipped by 4 bases and J by 6 bases, with 12 bases between them.

The chain uses TRBV5-1 and TRBJ2-5; D uncertain. The CDR3 extends over 13 amino acids. With 0 bases removed from V and 1 base from J, the gap between germline ends came to 4 bases. Germline V gene lookup returns CDR1 SGHRS and CDR2 YFSETQ. The chain's CDR3 is CASSLAIQETQYF. The CDR3 coding sequence is TGCGCCAGCAGCTTGGCCATCCAAGAGACCCAGTACTTC.

The rearrangement uses TRBV18 and TRBJ2-7, with D unclear. Germline V lookup: CDR1 KGHSH, CDR2 LQKENI. The CDR3 consists of 17 residues. V lost 3 bases to trimming and J lost 0 bases, with 18 bases between them. The CDR3 sequence is CASSPSGSEVSSYEQYF. The CDR3 nucleotides read TGTGCCAGCTCACCCTCCGGGTCTGAGGTTTCCTCCTACGAGCAGTACTTC.

The DNA for the CDR3 is TGTGCCAGCAGTTACTCGACAGGGGCGGGAGGCTACACCTTC. It is translated as CASSYSTGAGGYTF. The chain combines TRBV6-5 with TRBJ1-2; TRBD1 aligns across 8 bases. This CDR3 spans 14 amino acids. Germline loops: CDR1 MNHEY, CDR2 SVGAGI. V shed 0 bases and J 8 bases; nucleotides not matched to a gene: 5.

CDR3 region: CASTPWAPNEKLFF. The DNA of the CDR3 is TGTGCCAGTACCCCGTGGGCGCCCAATGAAAAACTGTTTTTT. The V gene is TRBV19, the J gene TRBJ1-4; D is uncertain. CDR3 length equals 14 residues. The V and J ends lost 7 bases and 5 bases respectively, with 14 bases between them. The germline gives CDR1 LNHDA, CDR2 SQIVND (reference sequence).

V is TRBV19 and J is TRBJ1-2, with a weak D call TRBD1 (5 bases). The CDR3 is made up of 13 amino acids. The V and J ends lost 7 bases and 7 bases respectively, with 16 bases between them. Looked up from germline, CDR1 is LNHDA and CDR2 is SQIVND (reference sequence). CDR3 bases: TGTGCCAGTAATTCGAAGGGAGGGGCTGGCTACACCTTC. It yields the protein CASNSKGGAGYTF.

The chain employs TRBV4-1 and TRBJ2-4, with D perhaps TRBD2 (6 bases). The CDR3 has 17 amino acids. Germline-derived CDR1 and CDR2 are MGHRA and YSYEKL. With 4 bases removed from V and 1 base from J, the gap between germline ends came to 17 bases. In DNA form, the CDR3 reads TGCGCCAGCAGCCCTAATTCGGGGGTTATTGCCAAAAACATTCAGTACTTC. Amino acids: CASSPNSGVIAKNIQYF.

The chain uses TRBV28 and TRBJ1-5; possible D gene TRBD1, 6 bases. Trimming took 6 bases from V and 8 from J, leaving 11 bases between them. Germline-derived CDR1 and CDR2 are MDHEN and SYDVKM. The CDR3 totals 12 residues. The CDR3: CASRQGSEPQHF. The CDR3, as DNA: TGTGCCAGCAGACAGGGTAGCGAGCCCCAGCATTTT.

V and J are TRBV28 and TRBJ1-4; TRBD1 aligns across 8 bases. The CDR3 is 15 residues long. The germline CDR1 and CDR2 sequences are MDHEN and SYDVKM. V lost 5 bases, J lost 5 bases, and 7 bases stayed unmatched. The CDR3 DNA follows: TGTGCCAGCAGTCCCCGGACAGGGCCGAATGAAAAACTGTTTTTT. It encodes CASSPRTGPNEKLFF. The full variable domain, its missing parts supplied by reference TRBV28 and TRBJ1-4, is DVKVTQSSRYLVKRTGEKVFLECVQDMDHENMFWYRQDPGLGLRLIYFSYDVKMKEKGDIPEGYSVSREKKERFSLILESASTNQTSMYLCASSPRTGPNEKLFFGSGTQLSVL.

The chain is built from TRBV11-2 and TRBJ1-5; TRBD1 matches at 9 bases. Losses at the gene ends were 5 bases for V and 4 bases for J; bases not matched to a gene: 3. Germline lookup yields CDR1 SGHAT and CDR2 FQNNGV. This CDR3 is built from 14 residues. The CDR3: CASSVTGGNQPQHF. DNA of the CDR3: TGTGCCAGCAGCGTGACAGGGGGGAATCAGCCCCAGCATTTT.

This clone was observed once. This chain connects TRBV24-1 to TRBJ2-2, with a weak D call TRBD1 (6 bases). With 1 base removed from V and 0 bases from J, the gap between germline ends came to 8 bases. The CDR3 loop spans 16 amino acids. Per germline, CDR1 KGHDR and CDR2 SFDVKD. CDR3 bases: TGTGCCACCAGTGATTTTTGGACAGCGAACACCGGGGAGCTGTTTTTT. Its translation: CATSDFWTANTGELFF.

This chain uses TRBV5-1 with TRBJ2-2; D gene ambiguous. Trimming took off 6 bases at V and 2 bases at J, with 8 bases between the two ends. Germline V gives CDR1 SGHRS, CDR2 YFSETQ. This CDR3 comprises 13 residues. The DNA of the CDR3 is TGCGCCAGCATTTCCGTTAACACCGGGGAGCTGTTTTTT. It encodes CASISVNTGELFF.

This chain joins TRBV14 and TRBJ1-4; D remains unclear. Germline CDR1 reads SGHDN; CDR2 reads FVKESK. Trimming took off 4 bases at V and 3 bases at J, with 12 bases between the two ends. This CDR3 region has 15 residues. CDR3 in amino acids: CASSPLGTANEKLFF. The CDR3 region has the DNA TGTGCCAGCAGCCCGTTGGGCACTGCTAATGAAAAACTGTTTTTT.